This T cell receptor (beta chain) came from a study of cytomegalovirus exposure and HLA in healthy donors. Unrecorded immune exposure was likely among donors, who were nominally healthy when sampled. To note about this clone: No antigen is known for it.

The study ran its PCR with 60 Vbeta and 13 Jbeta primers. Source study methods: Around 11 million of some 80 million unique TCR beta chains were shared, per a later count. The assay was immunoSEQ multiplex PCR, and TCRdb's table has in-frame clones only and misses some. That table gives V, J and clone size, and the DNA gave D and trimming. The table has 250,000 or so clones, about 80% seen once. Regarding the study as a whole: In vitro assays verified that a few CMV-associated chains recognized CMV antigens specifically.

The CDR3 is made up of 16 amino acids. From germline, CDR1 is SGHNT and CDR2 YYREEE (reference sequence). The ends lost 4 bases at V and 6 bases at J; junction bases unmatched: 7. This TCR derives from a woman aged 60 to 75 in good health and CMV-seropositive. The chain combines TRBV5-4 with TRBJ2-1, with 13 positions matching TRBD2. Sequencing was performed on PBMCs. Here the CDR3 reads CASSHPTSGRTNEQFF. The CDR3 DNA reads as TGTGCCAGCAGCCATCCGACTAGCGGGAGGACCAATGAGCAGTTCTTC. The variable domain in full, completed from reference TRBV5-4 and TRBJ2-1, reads ETGVTQSPTHLIKTRGQQVTLRCSSQSGHNTVSWYQQALGQGPQFIFQYYREEENGRGNFPPRFSGLQFPNYSSELNVNALELDDSALYLCASSHPTSGRTNEQFFGPGTRLTVL.